What follows are 28 T cell receptor beta chains derived from one specimen sequenced in a study of beta chain features in type 1 diabetes. Expressed TCRB transcripts were sequenced after all isolated RNA was converted to cDNA. Libraries were prepared by immunoSEQ multiplex PCR; TCRdb keeps only in-frame clonotypes and omits some of them. The sample yields a few hundred thousand clones, more than 13% seen once. Sequenced material: naive CD4+ T cells from blood. These TCRs come from a woman in her late teens or twenties in good health.

This clone was detected only a few times. The chain combines TRBV14 with TRBJ2-1, with D perhaps TRBD2 (6 bases). Trimming left V 2 bases short and J 5 bases short, with 19 bases between. The CDR3 length is 17 residues. Germline V gene data show CDR1 as SGHDN and CDR2 as FVKESK. The CDR3 sequence: CASSQNAGGAGNNEQFF. In DNA, the CDR3 is TGTGCCAGCAGCCAAAATGCCGGCGGGGCGGGGAACAATGAGCAGTTCTTC.

The V and J genes are TRBV28 and TRBJ2-1, with D maybe TRBD1 (6 bases). This CDR3 has 14 amino acids. Trimming shortened V by 7 bases and J by 7 bases, and 17 bases separated the two germline ends. Germline V gene data show CDR1 as MDHEN and CDR2 as SYDVKM. The CDR3 nucleotides are TGTGCCAGCATGAGGGGGAGTGCAGTGAATGAGCAGTTCTTC. It is translated as CASMRGSAVNEQFF.

In this sample, this clone turned up a few times. This chain links TRBV6-5 with TRBJ2-7; D not resolved. The CDR3 covers 13 residues. V was shortened by 4 bases and J by 3 bases, with 10 bases between the two germline ends. Germline assignment: CDR1 MNHEY and CDR2 SVGAGI. The CDR3 loop reads CASSFRVNYEQYF. CDR3 nucleotides: TGTGCCAGCAGTTTCCGGGTCAACTACGAGCAGTACTTC.

V is TRBV28 and J is TRBJ2-7; the D is unclear. The V end lost 3 bases, the J end lost 2 bases, and 8 bases lay between the germline ends. Germline V gene data show CDR1 as MDHEN and CDR2 as SYDVKM. This CDR3 comprises 13 residues. The CDR3 sequence: CASSFGQAYEQYF. The CDR3 nucleotides are TGTGCCAGCAGTTTCGGTCAGGCCTACGAGCAGTACTTC. The full variable domain, with the rest looked up from reference TRBV28 and TRBJ2-7, is DVKVTQSSRYLVKRTGEKVFLECVQDMDHENMFWYRQDPGLGLRLIYFSYDVKMKEKGDIPEGYSVSREKKERFSLILESASTNQTSMYLCASSFGQAYEQYFGPGTRLTVT.

V and J are TRBV4-2 and TRBJ2-1, with TRBD2 identical over 15 bases. CDR1 and CDR2 (germline): LGHNA, YNFKEQ. After removal of 0 bases from V and 9 bases from J, the junction contained 6 bases not matched to a gene. CDR3 length equals 17 residues. CDR3 in amino acids: CASSQDPGTSGRCEQFF. The CDR3 DNA reads TGTGCCAGCAGCCAAGACCCCGGGACTAGCGGGAGGTGTGAGCAGTTCTTC.

The DNA of the CDR3 is TGTGCCAGCTCACCAGACAGGGGGCATGGAGAGACCCAGTACTTC. Translation gives CASSPDRGHGETQYF. The chain is built from TRBV18 and TRBJ2-5, with 10 bases matching TRBD1. The CDR3 runs 15 residues. Germline loops: CDR1 KGHSH, CDR2 LQKENI. J lost 4 bases, V lost 2 bases, and 4 bases had no gene match.

The chain has TRBV5-4 and TRBJ2-1; TRBD2 matches 8 bases. The V gene's germline CDR1 is SGHNT and CDR2 YYREEE (reference sequence). With 4 bases clipped from V and 6 bases from J, the junction kept 9 bases outside the gene matches. The CDR3 consists of 15 residues. The CDR3 DNA is TGTGCCAGCAGCGGACCGGGACTAGAGATCAATGAGCAGTTCTTC. It specifies CASSGPGLEINEQFF.

This chain connects TRBV5-1 to TRBJ2-7; weak D call: TRBD1 (5 bases). Trimming left V 0 bases short and J 3 bases short, with 19 bases between. Germline-derived CDR1 and CDR2 are SGHRS and YFSETQ. The CDR3 totals 17 residues. CDR3 sequence reads: CASSLAEGSGKIYEQYF. The CDR3 region has the DNA TGCGCCAGCAGCTTGGCCGAAGGCTCAGGGAAAATCTACGAGCAGTACTTC.

A few counts support this clone. This chain connects TRBV7-9 to TRBJ2-1; 11 bases map to TRBD1. Germline V gene data show CDR1 as SEHNR and CDR2 as FQNEAQ (reference sequence). The ends lost 5 bases at V and 9 bases at J; junction bases unmatched: 12. CDR3 length: 16 amino acids. DNA of the CDR3: TGTGCCAGCAGCCGGCCCGGACAGGGGGCAGTCGGTGAGCAGTTCTTC. Encoded protein: CASSRPGQGAVGEQFF.

The gene calls are TRBV19 and TRBJ2-5; TRBD2 matches 8 bases. From germline, CDR1 is LNHDA and CDR2 SQIVND (reference sequence). V shed 5 bases, J shed 5 bases, and the junction held 7 bases outside the gene matches. CDR3 length: 14 amino acids. The CDR3 sequence is CASSDGLARETQYF. The CDR3 DNA reads TGTGCCAGTAGTGATGGACTAGCACGCGAGACCCAGTACTTC.

The J gene is TRBJ2-7, the V gene TRBV5-6; D is undetermined. CDR1 is SGHDT and CDR2 is YYEEEE in the germline V gene. Trimming stripped 0 bases from V and 2 bases from J, with 3 bases between. The CDR3 is 12 amino acids. CDR3: CASSLEPYEQYF. In DNA form, the CDR3 reads TGTGCCAGCAGCTTGGAGCCCTACGAGCAGTACTTC.

This clone was counted only a few times. The chain combines TRBV29-1 with TRBJ2-1; D possibly corresponds to TRBD1 (6 bases). Germline V gene data show CDR1 as SQVTM and CDR2 as ANQGSEA. Between the trimmed V and J ends, which lost 2 bases and 1 base, there was a span of 12 bases. This CDR3 is built from 15 residues. CDR3 DNA: TGCAGCGTTGAAAATGTAGGGACATCCTACAATGAGCAGTTCTTC. Amino acid sequence: CSVENVGTSYNEQFF.

This clone has a handful of counts. This chain uses TRBV5-1 with TRBJ2-5, with 7 positions matching TRBD1. The trim removed 4 bases at V and 4 bases at J, leaving 4 bases unmatched. The CDR3 spans 13 residues. In germline, CDR1 is SGHRS, CDR2 YFSETQ. CDR3 protein: CASSQTGIETQYF. As DNA, the CDR3 is TGCGCCAGCAGCCAGACAGGGATAGAGACCCAGTACTTC.

The chain couples TRBV27 to TRBJ2-1; D might be TRBD1 (5 bases). This CDR3 comprises 10 residues. CDR1 and CDR2 from the germline V gene are MNHEY and SMNVEV (reference sequence). V was trimmed by 8 bases and J by 10 bases, leaving 9 bases between them. The CDR3: CASGKGEQFF. DNA for the CDR3: TGTGCCAGCGGCAAGGGGGAGCAGTTCTTC.

This chain links TRBV4-1 with TRBJ2-1, with TRBD1 matching 7 bases. Germline values: CDR1 MGHRA, CDR2 YSYEKL. V gave up 0 bases and J gave up 1 base; unmatched junction bases: 6. The CDR3 spans 17 residues. This CDR3 reads CASSQDVRTGSYNEQFF. CDR3 DNA sequence: TGCGCCAGCAGCCAAGATGTAAGGACAGGATCCTACAATGAGCAGTTCTTC.

This clone was seen more than once but under ten times. V and J are TRBV6-5 and TRBJ2-5; 8 bases match TRBD2. Looked up from germline, CDR1 is MNHEY and CDR2 is SVGAGI. The J segment lost 4 bases and the V segment lost 5 bases, leaving 6 bases of the junction unmatched. The length of the CDR3 is 14 residues. The CDR3 spells CASSPGTRGETQYF. In DNA, the CDR3 is TGTGCCAGCAGTCCCGGGACTAGAGGAGAGACCCAGTACTTC.

This clone showed up just a few times. The rearrangement uses TRBV7-3 and TRBJ1-5, with D tentatively TRBD1 (5 bases). Trimming left V 4 bases short and J 2 bases short, with 12 bases between. CDR1 is SGHTA and CDR2 is FQGTGA in the germline V gene. The CDR3 extends over 15 amino acids. The CDR3 loop is CASSSTTVRNQPQHF. Written as DNA, the CDR3 is TGTGCCAGCAGCTCCACGACAGTGCGCAATCAGCCCCAGCATTTT.

This clone turned up a few times. This chain joins TRBV7-2 and TRBJ2-7, with 12 bases that match TRBD1. Germline CDR1 is SGHTA and CDR2 is FQGNSA. Unmatched junction bases numbered 9, after V lost 2 bases and J lost 7 bases. The CDR3 is 16 amino acids. This CDR3 reads CASSLTIRDRGREQYF. CDR3 DNA sequence: TGTGCCAGCAGCTTAACCATCCGGGACAGGGGGCGAGAGCAGTACTTC.

This clone was counted between two and nine times. The chain combines TRBV6-6 with TRBJ2-7, with D possibly matching TRBD1 (6 bases). The length of the CDR3 is 12 residues. The germline CDR1 and CDR2 sequences are MNHNY and SVGAGI (reference sequence). V lost 6 bases to trimming and J lost 5 bases, with 11 bases between them. CDR3 sequence: CASSGQKDEQYF. CDR3 in DNA: TGTGCCAGCAGCGGACAGAAGGACGAGCAGTACTTC.

The rearrangement links TRBV11-3 to TRBJ2-4, with D possibly matching TRBD1 (5 bases). V was cut by 1 base and J by 7 bases, with 11 bases left in between. The CDR3 length is 14 residues. From germline, CDR1 is SGHNT and CDR2 YENEEA. This CDR3 is CASSLAAGSNIQYF. The CDR3 DNA reads as TGTGCCAGCAGCTTAGCCGCAGGGTCGAACATTCAGTACTTC.

The chain joins TRBV5-6 to TRBJ2-3, with D possibly matching TRBD2 (5 bases). V lost 2 bases and J lost 2, with 9 bases in between. CDR1 is SGHDT, CDR2 YYEEEE, per germline. The CDR3 extends over 14 amino acids. CDR3 DNA: TGTGCCAGCAGCTTCGACTACTACACAGATACGCAGTATTTT. It yields the protein CASSFDYYTDTQYF.

In this sample, this clone turned up once. The chain is built from TRBV5-1 and TRBJ1-4; D is undetermined. Per germline, CDR1 SGHRS and CDR2 YFSETQ. V lost 0 bases, J lost 2 bases, and 8 bases lay in between. CDR3 length: 15 residues. The CDR3 here is CASSLGVATNEKLFF. CDR3 nucleotide sequence: TGCGCCAGCAGCTTGGGAGTTGCGACTAATGAAAAACTGTTTTTT.

CDR3 nucleotide sequence: TGTGCCAGCAGCTCCAGGACTAGCGGGAGAGATACGCAGTATTTT. This codes for CASSSRTSGRDTQYF. The rearrangement links TRBV7-2 to TRBJ2-3, with 13 bases identical to TRBD2. Germline lookup yields CDR1 SGHTA and CDR2 FQGNSA. V trimming: 4 bases; J trimming: 5 bases; junction bases outside the gene matches: 3. CDR3 size: 15 residues.

The chain recombines TRBV15 with TRBJ2-5; 8 bases fit TRBD2. The CDR3 covers 17 residues. The germline V gene has CDR1 LNHNV and CDR2 YYDKDF (reference sequence). With V trimmed by 0 bases and J by 3 bases, 9 bases remained unmatched. The CDR3 region is CATSREVVAGSKETQYF. The CDR3 region has the DNA TGTGCCACCAGCAGAGAAGTAGTAGCGGGATCGAAAGAGACCCAGTACTTC.

The chain uses TRBV4-1 and TRBJ2-7, with no clear D. The CDR3 extends over 15 amino acids. Between the trimmed V and J ends, which lost 0 bases and 3 bases, there was a span of 12 bases. Looked up from germline, CDR1 is MGHRA and CDR2 is YSYEKL. The CDR3: CASSQDTPRHYEQYF. The CDR3 bases are TGCGCCAGCAGCCAAGATACCCCGCGACACTACGAGCAGTACTTC.

The chain combines TRBV28 with TRBJ2-7; TRBD1 is a possible D gene (6 bases). Germline V CDR1 and CDR2: MDHEN, SYDVKM. V gave up 3 bases and J gave up 2 bases, with 14 bases separating them. The CDR3 runs 15 residues. CDR3 region: CASSFPQGSAYEQYF. CDR3 nucleotides: TGTGCCAGCAGTTTCCCTCAGGGGAGCGCCTACGAGCAGTACTTC.

This clone was observed a handful of times. The gene calls are TRBV7-9 and TRBJ2-2, with TRBD2 matching over 9 bases. CDR3 length: 16 residues. Trimming took 1 base from V and 4 from J; bases not matched to a gene: 4. The germline V gene encodes CDR1 SEHNR and CDR2 FQNEAQ (reference sequence). The CDR3 loop reads CASSLVAGEGTGELFF. The CDR3 nucleotides read TGTGCCAGCAGCTTAGTAGCGGGAGAAGGCACCGGGGAGCTGTTTTTT.

The chain couples TRBV13 to TRBJ1-4; D is uncertain. The J call may not be correct, given that the DNA end is closer to TRBJ2-2. Germline V gene sequence: CDR1 PRHDT, CDR2 FYEKMQ (reference sequence). CDR3 size: 14 residues. CDR3 coding DNA: TGTGCCAGCAGCTCGCCTAAGAACCGGCGGGAGCTGTTTTTT. This gives the protein CASSSPKNRRELFF.